Below, one T cell receptor (beta chain) is given with its context. The sample is drawn from a study of blood T cell repertoires in COVID-19. The overall study: Donors in the United States, Italy and Spain gave samples during acute or convalescent COVID-19. The analysed material was cDNA or gDNA that came from T cells, B-cell-depleted T cells, or PBMCs.

Per the study methods: Estimation of nucleated cell counts relied on the amplification of reference gene primers. Method: immunoSEQ multiplex PCR; TCRdb's copy keeps in-frame clones and lacks some. From that table come the V and J calls and clone size; the DNA was used to work out D and trimming. The sample includes approximately 280,000 clones, approximately 89% seen only once; the top ten take around an eighth. There are 16 residues in the CDR3. V shed 0 bases and J 4 bases; nucleotides not matched to a gene: 7. The germline gives CDR1 SGHDT, CDR2 YYEEEE. This clonotype was sampled from a woman aged 55-69 years with acute or convalescent COVID-19. V gene TRBV5-6 combines with J gene TRBJ2-5; 9 bases are shared with TRBD1. Material for sequencing was peripheral blood. The CDR3 DNA reads TGTGCCAGCAGCTTGGAAAGGAGGGACAGGGCAGAGACCCAGTACTTC. It codes for CASSLERRDRAETQYF.